This T cell receptor (beta chain) comes out of a study of OX40 agonist ivuxolimab in advanced cancers. Study-wide context: Ivuxolimab was an agonistic, fully human IgG2 monoclonal antibody directed against OX40 (CD134), a costimulatory receptor. Intravenous ivuxolimab was administered to patients every 2 weeks at six dose levels: 0.01, 0.1, 0.3, 1.5, 3 and 10 mg/kg. Among the approximately 50 dose-escalation patients, 19 had hepatocellular carcinoma, 15 melanoma, 9 renal cell carcinoma and 9 head and neck cancer. In the dose-escalation cohort, 70% to 85% of patients were male, and the mean age was roughly 60 years with a range of roughly 20 to 80. Patients were allowed to have had prior anti-PD-1, anti-PD-L1 or anti-CTLA-4 therapy, and 40% of the dose-escalation patients had been treated with checkpoint inhibitors. Partial responses were achieved by three dose-escalation patients, of whom one had hepatocellular carcinoma and two had cutaneous melanoma. Peripheral TCRbeta sequencing aimed to test whether ivuxolimab altered TCR sequence diversity and caused clonal T-cell expansion. The paper covers the monotherapy dose-escalation part of the phase I ivuxolimab trial, which included N ≈ 54 patients.

A note on this clone: Its antigen is currently not known. It has no much larger one-base neighbor in the sample; base qualities were not kept.

What the authors observed across the whole study: On average, CD8+ T cells showed more expanded clones than CD4+ T cells after ivuxolimab. Partial responders in the 0.1-3.0 mg/kg groups had among the lowest normalized peripheral clonal expansion, especially among CD8+ T cells. Low levels of normalized T-cell clonal expansion were also seen in some patients who did not respond. At doses from 0.1 to 3.0 mg/kg, clonal expansion was seen in both CD4+ and CD8+ blood T cells between baseline and week 6. The antigen specificity of the clonally expanded peripheral T cells was not determined.

Genomic DNA was extracted from sorted cells for sequencing of the TCRbeta CDR3 region. The immunoSEQ Assay was used for sequencing of TCRbeta CDR3 regions. TCRdb carries this immuneACCESS record with in-frame sequences only. Its versions omit some clonotypes, under half of them owing to an unresolved V gene in the studies checked, with the rest unexplained. The sample data list fewer than 40,000 clones, and 80% of these were observed just once. The top ten constitute 9.5% to 10% of the sample. Patients with a history of autoimmune disease or receiving systemic immunosuppression were excluded from the trial. In every dose cohort, peripheral blood was drawn for TCR sequencing at baseline, cycle 4 day 1, and cycle 7 day 1. Samples came from an open-label, multicenter, first-in-human phase I dose-escalation trial of ivuxolimab. The trial enrolled adults with locally advanced or metastatic head and neck squamous cell, hepatocellular, melanoma or renal cell carcinoma. Before TCR sequencing, CD4+ T cells and CD8+ T cells from peripheral blood were sorted into separate populations.

The germline V gene (reference sequence) supplies CDR1 SGHNT and CDR2 YYREEE. Trimming takes 4 bases off V and 4 bases off J; junction bases not matched to a gene: 7. The CDR3 covers 15 residues, taking in both the cysteine and the phenylalanine. Only the CDR3 DNA is retained, 45 bases long and in frame from the first base. The sample consisted of CD4+ or CD8+ T cells sorted from blood, taken in a trial of the OX40 agonist ivuxolimab. The TCR comes from an adult with an advanced solid tumor such as melanoma, head and neck, liver or kidney cancer. The sequence joins TRBV5-4 to TRBJ2-3, with 9 bases aligning to TRBD1. CDR3 loop: CASSRPTGGSDTQYF. The DNA sequence is given as TGTGCCAGCAGCCGACCGACAGGGGGATCAGATACGCAGTATTTT. The variable domain in full, with residues beyond the CDR3 obtained from the reference TRBV5-4 and TRBJ2-3 genes, is ETGVTQSPTHLIKTRGQQVTLRCSSQSGHNTVSWYQQALGQGPQFIFQYYREEENGRGNFPPRFSGLQFPNYSSELNVNALELDDSALYLCASSRPTGGSDTQYFGPGTRLTVL.